The next 23 T cell receptor beta chains were all read from a single sample in a study of blood T cells in healthy people across ages. The use of a sample-barcoded 5' primer and a J-beta primer mix characterized a second PCR of roughly 6 to 11 cycles. TCRdb fed the 5' RACE reads into MiXCR, producing one record per CDR3 protein. Here the sample spans hundreds of thousands of distinct CDR3 sequences, 58% being singletons. Sequencing was performed on blood. The source of these receptors is a man aged 55 to 70 in good health.

The V gene is TRBV5-8, the J gene TRBJ2-1; D possibly corresponds to TRBD1 (5 bases). CDR1 and CDR2 (germline): SGHTS, YDEGEE. V lost 4 bases, J lost 3 bases, and 11 bases lay in between. This CDR3 is built from 14 residues. The CDR3 nucleotides are TGTGCCAGCAGCACGTCAGGGTTCTACAATGAGCAGTTCTTC. It encodes CASSTSGFYNEQFF.

The chain uses TRBV27 and TRBJ1-4; no clear D. This CDR3 region has 15 residues. Germline CDR1 is MNHEY and CDR2 is SMNVEV (reference sequence). Deletions cut 4 bases from V and 3 bases from J, with 12 bases between. This CDR3 is CASSYLPGPNEKLFF. The CDR3 DNA is TGTGCCAGCAGTTACTTGCCAGGCCCTAATGAAAAACTGTTTTTT.

This clonotype was counted only a few times. This chain joins TRBV28 and TRBJ1-2; D unresolved. CDR1 and CDR2 from the germline V gene are MDHEN and SYDVKM. Trimming pared 1 base from V and 7 bases from J, leaving 7 bases between. CDR3 length equals 12 residues. DNA for the CDR3: TGTGCCAGCAGTTTATCCCCCGGTGGCTACACCTTC. This sequence encodes CASSLSPGGYTF.

The chain carries TRBV21-1 and TRBJ2-4; the table names TRBD2, a call not compared with the DNA. TRBV21-1 is assigned pseudogene status. There are 18 residues in the CDR3. The CDR3 here is CASSKVLAGGQFQNIQYF. CDR3 nucleotides: TGTGCCAGCAGCAAAGTACTAGCGGGGGGGCAGTTTCAAAACATTCAGTACTTC.

This clonotype was seen once. The chain joins TRBV12-3 or TRBV12-4 to TRBJ1-5, with TRBD1 as a possible D gene (6 bases). The V end lost 5 bases, the J end lost 5 bases, and 10 bases lay between the germline ends. The CDR3 has 13 residues. The CDR3: CASSLNRDQPQHF. CDR3 DNA: TGTGCCAGCAGTCTTAACAGGGATCAGCCCCAGCATTTT.

The rearrangement links TRBV20-1 to TRBJ1-3; the match to TRBD1 covers 7 bases. Germline lookup yields CDR1 DFQATT and CDR2 SNEGSKA (reference sequence). The CDR3 is 19 amino acids. Trimming at V came to 2 bases and at J to 2 bases, leaving 18 bases not matched to a gene. The CDR3 nucleotides are TGCAGTGCTAGACGGGGACGACGTTTCGAAGGGACAGCTGGAAACACCATATATTTT. Residues: CSARRGRRFEGTAGNTIYF.

This chain links TRBV20-1 with TRBJ2-5, with 12 bases matching TRBD2. With the DNA end fitting TRBJ2-7 better, the J assignment may be wrong. Per germline, CDR1 DFQATT and CDR2 SNEGSKA (reference sequence). The CDR3 covers 14 residues. The CDR3 region is CSAATSGGLYEQYF. The CDR3, as DNA: TGCAGTGCGGCGACTAGCGGGGGTCTTTACGAGCAGTACTTC.

The chain links TRBV18 to TRBJ1-6; D is undetermined. The CDR3 runs 14 residues. CDR1 KGHSH and CDR2 LQKENI come from the germline V gene. Trimming removed 2 bases from V and 8 bases from J, with 10 bases in between. In DNA form, the CDR3 reads TGTGCCAGCTCACCAGGGTTTTCGGATTCACCCCTCCACTTT. Its translation: CASSPGFSDSPLHF. The complete variable domain, with remaining parts taken from reference TRBV18 and TRBJ1-6, reads NAGVMQNPRHLVRRRGQEARLRCSPMKGHSHVYWYRQLPEEGLKFMVYLQKENIIDESGMPKERFSAEFPKEGPSILRIQQVVRGDSAAYFCASSPGFSDSPLHFGNGTRLTVT.

Comment on this clonotype: The junction departs from the called germline gene at one end, perhaps through a read error. This chain joins TRBV5-6 and TRBJ1-1; D may be TRBD1 (5 bases). The CDR3 is 14 amino acids. CDR1 and CDR2 (germline): SGHDT, YYEEEE. CDR3 sequence reads: CASSGTGLDTEAFF. The CDR3 nucleotides read TGCGCCAGCAGCGGGACGGGACTGGACACTGAAGCTTTCTTT.

V gene TRBV6-2 or TRBV6-3 combines with J gene TRBJ2-1; D might be TRBD1 (5 bases). CDR1 and CDR2 from the germline V gene are MNHEY and SVGEGT. This CDR3 has 13 residues. V lost 8 bases and J 4 bases, leaving 12 bases between the germline ends. The CDR3 region has the DNA TGTGCCAGCGTCGAAGACAGATACAATGAGCAGTTCTTC. Encoded protein: CASVEDRYNEQFF.

There are a few counts of this clonotype. V usage is TRBV20-1 and J usage is TRBJ2-5, with 7 bases that match TRBD1. Per germline, CDR1 DFQATT and CDR2 SNEGSKA (reference sequence). The V gene end was trimmed by 1 base and the J gene end by 2 bases; junction bases not matched to a gene: 10. The CDR3 contains 16 residues. The CDR3 coding sequence is TGCAGTGCTAGAGGCCCTAAGGGACAGATACAAGAGACCCAGTACTTC. Encoded protein: CSARGPKGQIQETQYF.

The chain combines TRBV27 with TRBJ1-1; tentative D call: TRBD1 (5 bases). V was shortened by 3 bases and J by 5 bases, with 10 bases between the two germline ends. This CDR3 is 13 amino acids long. Germline CDR1 reads MNHEY; CDR2 reads SMNVEV (reference sequence). The CDR3 nucleotides are TGTGCCAGCAGTTTGTGGGGGACGACTGAAGCTTTCTTT. Translation gives CASSLWGTTEAFF.

The V and J genes are TRBV2 and TRBJ2-2, with D possibly matching TRBD1 (5 bases). This CDR3 is 11 amino acids long. The V end lost 6 bases, the J end lost 9 bases, and 8 bases lay between the germline ends. Germline CDR1 SNHLY, CDR2 FYNNEI. The CDR3 coding sequence is TGTGCCAGCAGGCAGGGCAGGGAGCTGTTTTTT. Translation gives CASRQGRELFF.

This clonotype has more than one count but fewer than ten. The CDR3 coding sequence is TGCAGCGTTGATCGGCTTCGAGGGACAGATACGCAGTATTTT. Translating gives CSVDRLRGTDTQYF. V and J are TRBV29-1 and TRBJ2-3; perhaps TRBD2 as D (5 bases). The CDR3 runs to 14 residues. Germline V lookup: CDR1 SQVTM, CDR2 ANQGSEA. Trimming took off 3 bases at V and 3 bases at J, with 13 bases between the two ends.

This clonotype appeared a few times. The V call is TRBV3-1, the J call TRBJ2-5, with 14 bases matching TRBD2. Germline V gives CDR1 LGHDT, CDR2 YNNKEL (reference sequence). This CDR3 spans 18 amino acids. With 0 bases clipped from V and 5 bases from J, the junction kept 8 bases outside the gene matches. The CDR3 region has the DNA TGTGCCAGCAGCCAAGATAAGTCGGGACTAGCGGGGGCGGAGACCCAGTACTTC. Translated: CASSQDKSGLAGAETQYF.

This clonotype was seen a few times. This sequence joins TRBV7-9 and TRBJ2-4; 11 nucleotides line up with TRBD2. Germline V CDR1 and CDR2: SEHNR, FQNEAQ (reference sequence). The J segment lost 1 base and the V segment lost 2 bases, leaving 4 bases of the junction unmatched. The CDR3 spans 17 residues. The CDR3 coding sequence is TGTGCCAGCAGCTTACCCCCTAGCGGGGGGGCCAAAAACATTCAGTACTTC. It specifies CASSLPPSGGAKNIQYF.

This clonotype was picked up a small number of times. V and J are TRBV15 and TRBJ1-2, with D possibly TRBD1 on 5 matching bases. Per germline, CDR1 LNHNV and CDR2 YYDKDF (reference sequence). The CDR3 contains 11 residues. Between the trimmed V and J ends, which lost 8 bases and 6 bases, there was a span of 10 bases. The CDR3 DNA reads as TGTGCCACCGGGGAGGGGAATGGCTACACCTTC. It yields the protein CATGEGNGYTF.

V is TRBV6-5 and J is TRBJ2-5, with D unclear. The CDR3 is made up of 14 amino acids. Trimming pared 5 bases from V and 7 bases from J, leaving 17 bases between. Germline values: CDR1 MNHEY, CDR2 SVGAGI. The CDR3, as DNA: TGTGCCAGCAGTCCCGATAGGGATCATCGGACCCAGTACTTC. It codes for CASSPDRDHRTQYF.

The chain links TRBV2 to TRBJ2-5, with D possibly being TRBD2 (5 bases). The length of the CDR3 is 14 residues. V lost 0 bases and J lost 6, with 11 bases in between. The V gene's germline CDR1 is SNHLY and CDR2 FYNNEI. CDR3 region: CASSEAWEKKTQYF. CDR3 coding DNA: TGTGCCAGCAGTGAAGCATGGGAGAAAAAGACCCAGTACTTC.

This clonotype was observed a handful of times. The chain recombines TRBV7-9 with TRBJ2-7; no firm D call. Germline V CDR1 and CDR2: SEHNR, FQNEAQ (reference sequence). V was shortened by 1 base and J by 9 bases, with 10 bases between the two germline ends. This CDR3 has 12 amino acids. The CDR3 DNA follows: TGTGCCAGCAGCTTAGAAGGTACTGCGCAGTACTTC. Its protein product is CASSLEGTAQYF.

The gene calls are TRBV3-1 and TRBJ2-5; 7 bases are a match to TRBD1. The CDR3 is made up of 14 amino acids. CDR1 is LGHDT, CDR2 YNNKEL, per germline (reference sequence). The trim removed 5 bases at V and 3 bases at J, leaving 6 bases unmatched. CDR3 coding DNA: TGTGCCAGCAGCTGGGACAGCCACGAAGAGACCCAGTACTTC. It specifies CASSWDSHEETQYF.

This clonotype has only one observation. CDR3 protein: CASSQDQGVYGYTF. CDR3 bases: TGCGCCAGCAGCCAAGATCAGGGGGTCTATGGCTACACCTTC. The chain recombines TRBV4-1 with TRBJ1-2, with 7 bases that match TRBD1. Trimming took 0 bases from V and 4 from J; bases not matched to a gene: 2. The CDR3 runs 14 residues. Germline assignment: CDR1 MGHRA and CDR2 YSYEKL.

V and J are TRBV20-1 and TRBJ1-1; D is undetermined. The CDR3 spans 15 residues. From germline, CDR1 is DFQATT and CDR2 SNEGSKA (reference sequence). Trimming left V 0 bases short and J 3 bases short, with 14 bases between. The CDR3 DNA reads TGCAGTGCTAGAGATCAAGGCGGCCGGTACACTGAAGCTTTCTTT. This translates into CSARDQGGRYTEAFF.